This T cell receptor beta chain was recorded in a study of cytomegalovirus exposure and HLA in healthy donors. General study results and limits: The study put 160 or so TCR beta chains on its list as cytomegalovirus-associated.

This clone was seen a handful of times. Its antigen is still unknown. Profiling relied on immunoSEQ multiplex PCR, and the TCRdb table lists in-frame clones only, not all of them. The sample consists of about 150,000 clones, around 90% of them appearing once. Among the roughly 120 subjects of the validation cohort, separate from the approximately 670-subject first cohort, were the donors. Trimming at V came to 6 bases and at J to 4 bases, leaving 9 bases not matched to a gene. Germline V lookup: CDR1 MNHNS, CDR2 SASEGT. This CDR3 has 15 residues. The material sequenced was PBMCs. This receptor was identified in a young woman in good health and CMV-seropositive. This rearrangement joins TRBV6-1 to TRBJ1-5; 7 bases are a match to TRBD1. DNA of the CDR3: TGTGCCAGCAGAAGGGGGCAGGGGGGTAATCAGCCCCAGCATTTT. Protein sequence: CASRRGQGGNQPQHF.